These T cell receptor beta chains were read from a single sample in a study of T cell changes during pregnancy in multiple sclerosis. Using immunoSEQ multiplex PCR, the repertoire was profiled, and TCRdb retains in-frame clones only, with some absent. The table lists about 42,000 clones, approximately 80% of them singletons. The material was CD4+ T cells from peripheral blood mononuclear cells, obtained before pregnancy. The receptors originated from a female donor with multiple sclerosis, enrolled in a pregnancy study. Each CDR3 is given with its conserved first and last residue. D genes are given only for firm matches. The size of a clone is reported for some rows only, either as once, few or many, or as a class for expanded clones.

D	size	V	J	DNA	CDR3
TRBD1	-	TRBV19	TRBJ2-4	TGTGCCAGTAACAATCCCGGGACAGGACAACTAGCCAAAAACATTCAGTACTTC	CASNNPGTGQLAKNIQYF
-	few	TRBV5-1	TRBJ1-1	TGCGCCAGCAGCTTGGAATTCGGGTCAGAAGCTTTCTTT	CASSLEFGSEAFF
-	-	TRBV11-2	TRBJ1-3	TGTGCCAGCAGCCCAGGGGTCCGCAGCTCTGGAAACACCATATATTTT	CASSPGVRSSGNTIYF
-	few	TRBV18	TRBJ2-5	TGTGCCAGCTCACCCCGCGCAGAGACCCAGTACTTC	CASSPRAETQYF
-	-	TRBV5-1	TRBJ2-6	TGCGCCAGCAGCTTGAGCACCTCTGGGGCCAACGTCCTGACTTTC	CASSLSTSGANVLTF
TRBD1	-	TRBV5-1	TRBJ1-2	TGCGCCAGCAGCTGGAATACGGGACAGGGGGATGGCTACACCTTC	CASSWNTGQGDGYTF
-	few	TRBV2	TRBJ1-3	TGTGCCAGCAAATCCCTACAGGTCGGCTCTGGAAACACCATATATTTT	CASKSLQVGSGNTIYF
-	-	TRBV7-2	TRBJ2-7	TGTGCCAGCAGCTTACGGGGGACCGTCCTAACCTACGAGCAGTACTTC	CASSLRGTVLTYEQYF
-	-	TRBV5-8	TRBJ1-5	TGTGCCAGCAGCGGGGGGGTTTTGGGTCAGCCCCAGCATTTT	CASSGGVLGQPQHF
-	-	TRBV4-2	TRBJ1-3	TGTGCCAGCAGACCGTTGCTGGCTAGGTCTGGAAACACCATATATTTT	CASRPLLARSGNTIYF
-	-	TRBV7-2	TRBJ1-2	TGTGCCAGCAGCTACGGGGTGCTCGACGGCTACACCTTC	CASSYGVLDGYTF
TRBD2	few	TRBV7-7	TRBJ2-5	TGTGCCAGCAGCTTTGGGACTAGCGGGGAAGAGACCCAGTACTTC	CASSFGTSGEETQYF
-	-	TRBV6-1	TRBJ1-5	TGTGCCAGCAGAGAAGCAATCTATAGCAATCAGCCCCAGCATTTT	CASREAIYSNQPQHF
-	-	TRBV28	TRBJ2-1	TGTGCCAGCAGCGGAGGGGGCGAGGGGCGGAATGAGCAGTTCTTC	CASSGGGEGRNEQFF
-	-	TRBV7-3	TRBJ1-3	TGTGCCAGCAGCTTATACGGGGGTGAAAACACCATATATTTT	CASSLYGGENTIYF
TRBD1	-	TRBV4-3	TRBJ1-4	TGCGCCAGCAGCCAAGAGTTCTTTGGGACAGGGAGGGAAAAACTGTTTTTT	CASSQEFFGTGREKLFF
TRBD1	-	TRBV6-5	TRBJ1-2	TGTGCCAGCAGTCGACGACAGGGTGCGGGCTACACCTTC	CASSRRQGAGYTF
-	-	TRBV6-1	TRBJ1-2	TGTGCCAGCAGTGAAGCCACAGGGTTGTATGGCTACACCTTC	CASSEATGLYGYTF
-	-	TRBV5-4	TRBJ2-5	TGTGCCAGCAGCTGGGGGACTGAACAAGAGACCCAGTACTTC	CASSWGTEQETQYF
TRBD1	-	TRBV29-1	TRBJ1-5	TGCAGCGTTGTTCAGGGGGCGGATCAGCCCCAGCATTTT	CSVVQGADQPQHF
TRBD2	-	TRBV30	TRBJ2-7	TGTGCCTGGAGTTTGTCTAGCGGGCCTTACGAGCAGTACTTC	CAWSLSSGPYEQYF
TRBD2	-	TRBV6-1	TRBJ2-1	TGTGCCAGCAGGGCAAGGACTAGCGGGGGGGAGCAGTTCTTC	CASRARTSGGEQFF
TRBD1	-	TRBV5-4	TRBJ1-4	TGTGCCAGCAGCTCCACCGGGACAGGGCATGAAAAACTGTTTTTT	CASSSTGTGHEKLFF
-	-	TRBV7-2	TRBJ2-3	TGTGCCAGCAGACGGACAGTGAGTACCACAGATACGCAGTATTTT	CASRRTVSTTDTQYF
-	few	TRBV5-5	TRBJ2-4	TGTGCCAGCAGCTTGGCAGGGGATAAAAGGAACATTCAGTACTTC	CASSLAGDKRNIQYF
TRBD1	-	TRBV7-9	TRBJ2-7	TGTGCCAGCAGCCCCGACAGGGGGTCCTACGAGCAGTACTTC	CASSPDRGSYEQYF
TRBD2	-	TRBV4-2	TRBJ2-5	TGTGCCAGCACCCCGGGACTAGCGGGGCAAGAGACCCAGTACTTC	CASTPGLAGQETQYF
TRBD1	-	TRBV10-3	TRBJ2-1	TGTGCCATCAGTGATAAAGGACAGGGCCGGTATGAGCAGTTCTTC	CAISDKGQGRYEQFF
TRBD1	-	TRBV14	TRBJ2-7	TGTGCCAGCAGCTTGGACAGGGGGCACGAGCAGTACTTC	CASSLDRGHEQYF
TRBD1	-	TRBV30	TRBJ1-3	TGTGCCTGGAGTGTAGACAGGGTCGGAAACACCATATATTTT	CAWSVDRVGNTIYF
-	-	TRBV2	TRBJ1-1	TGTGCCAGCAGTGCGGAAACTAGCACTGAAGCTTTCTTT	CASSAETSTEAFF